The T cell receptor (beta chain) under discussion was sequenced for a study of blood T cell repertoires in COVID-19 (dated by TCRdb to about 2020). For the wider study: Samples covering the acute and convalescent phases of COVID-19 were provided by collaborators in the United States, Italy and Spain. The prospective study material was composed of cDNA or gDNA derived from T cells, B-cell-depleted T cells, or PBMCs. Deeply sampled blood TCRbeta repertoires from subjects exposed to, actively infected with, or recovered from COVID-19 were included in the dataset. The repertoires were released in a freely available public database intended as a resource for research on the immune response to SARS-CoV-2. Samples came from the ongoing ImmuneRACE study (first 160 participants) plus 1,254 subjects from 6 global collaborators. Nearly every sample came with metadata listing a de-identified subject ID, COVID-19 status, age in years and sex. Where HLA class I and class II types were available, the types were taken from metadata supplied by the sample provider, not from assay-based typing.

The collaborating institutions used their own protocols to collect whole blood in K2EDTA tubes. Collaborator samples were shipped for TCRbeta analysis as frozen whole blood, isolated PBMCs, or DNA extracted from either sample type. General study outcomes and caveats: Clinical and demographic metadata were provided uncurated, with the amount varying by source and participant.

TCRbeta CDR3 regions were amplified from genomic DNA using the immunoSEQ Assay, a bias-controlled multiplex PCR. The authors' pipeline ran thus. The number of nucleated cells in each sample was estimated from the amplification of reference gene primers within the assay. To quantify the absolute abundance of each unique TCRbeta CDR3 rearrangement, sequence reads were collapsed and filtered. For each sample, productive Simpson clonality was calculated as the square root of Simpson's diversity index over productive rearrangements. TCRdb took this table from immuneACCESS and kept in-frame rearrangements with V and J called. Such tables lack part of the clones; where checked against another copy, unresolved V genes explain under half of the gap, and the rest is unexplained. D and trimming were read from the DNA, whereas the V and J calls and clone size are those reported in that table. The sample records some 190,000 clones, under 80% of which are singletons. The ten top clones hold around 12% of the sample.

V and J lose 1 base and 12 bases, and a span of 7 bases separates them. From the cysteine through the phenylalanine, the CDR3 covers 12 amino acids. The entry retains the CDR3 DNA only, 36 bases that are in frame from base 1. CDR1 and CDR2, looked up from the germline V gene, are LGHNT and FRNRAP. On this clone: No antigen is known for it. The sample holds no much larger clone one base away, and base qualities are not on file.

The clonotype comes from a woman aged 45-65 years with acute or convalescent COVID-19. Material: peripheral blood. The chain is made from TRBV12-5 and TRBJ1-6; the D gene is unclear. The sequence in DNA is TGTGCTAGTGGTTTGGACAGAGAACCCCTCCACTTT. Protein translation: CASGLDREPLHF. Extended through the reference TRBV12-5 and TRBJ1-6 proteins, this CDR3 yields the full variable domain: DARVTQTPRHKVTEMGQEVTMRCQPILGHNTVFWYRQTMMQGLELLAYFRNRAPLDDSGMPKDRFSAEMPDATLATLKIQPSEPRDSAVYFCASGLDREPLHFGNGTRLTVT.